This T cell receptor (beta chain) stems from a study of cytomegalovirus exposure and HLA in healthy donors. Germline V gene lookup returns CDR1 ENHRY and CDR2 SYGVKD. The CDR3 length is 15 residues. After removal of 0 bases from V and 7 bases from J, the junction contained 7 bases not matched to a gene. Amplification used 60 Vbeta primers and 13 Jbeta primers. Data came from immunoSEQ multiplex PCR; TCRdb stores just in-frame clones and leaves some out. The sample records under 130,000 clones, approximately 81% being singletons. The clonotype was recovered from a man aged 25-45 years in good health and CMV-seronegative. The rearrangement joins TRBV10-3 to TRBJ2-7; TRBD1 matches at 9 bases. What was sequenced was PBMCs. The DNA of the CDR3 is TGTGCCATCAGTGAGTCGGGACAGGGAGGGGTGGAGCAGTACTTC. Residues: CAISESGQGGVEQYF.